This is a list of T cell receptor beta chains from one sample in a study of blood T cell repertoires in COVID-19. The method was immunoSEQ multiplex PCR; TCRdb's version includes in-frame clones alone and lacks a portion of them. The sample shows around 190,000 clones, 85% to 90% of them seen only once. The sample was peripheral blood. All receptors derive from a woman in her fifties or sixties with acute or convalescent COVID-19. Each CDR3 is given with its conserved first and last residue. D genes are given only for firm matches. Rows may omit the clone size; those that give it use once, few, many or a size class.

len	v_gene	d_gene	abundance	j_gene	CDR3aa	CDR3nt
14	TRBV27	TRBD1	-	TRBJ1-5	CASRGQSHNQPQHF	TGTGCCAGCAGGGGACAGTCCCACAATCAGCCCCAGCATTTT
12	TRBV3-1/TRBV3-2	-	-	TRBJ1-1	CASSRSLSEAFF	TGTGCCAGCAGCCGATCACTTAGTGAAGCTTTCTTT
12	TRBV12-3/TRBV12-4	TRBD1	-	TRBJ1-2	CASKDRIYGYTF	TGTGCCAGCAAGGACAGGATCTATGGCTACACCTTC
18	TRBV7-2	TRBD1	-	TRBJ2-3	CASSLVGTGEWATDTQYF	TGTGCCAGCAGCTTAGTTGGGACAGGGGAGTGGGCCACAGATACGCAGTATTTT
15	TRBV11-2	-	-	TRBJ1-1	CASSFSDTSNTEAFF	TGTGCCAGCAGTTTTTCGGACACCTCGAACACTGAAGCTTTCTTT
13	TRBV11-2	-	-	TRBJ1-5	CASSLHSNQPQHF	TGTGCCAGCAGCTTACATAGCAATCAGCCCCAGCATTTT
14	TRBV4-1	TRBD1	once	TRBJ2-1	CASSPGQGWNEQFF	TGCGCCAGCAGTCCGGGACAGGGTTGGAATGAGCAGTTCTTC
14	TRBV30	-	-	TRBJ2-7	CASVDRTSSYEQYF	TGTGCCTCGGTCGACAGGACCTCCTCCTACGAGCAGTACTTC
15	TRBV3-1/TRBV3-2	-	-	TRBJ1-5	CASSPQGGANQPQHF	TGTGCCAGCAGCCCCCAAGGGGGGGCCAATCAGCCCCAGCATTTT
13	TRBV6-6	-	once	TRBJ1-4	CASSKTQGISLFF	TGTGCCAGCAGCAAAACCCAGGGGATAAGTCTGTTTTTT
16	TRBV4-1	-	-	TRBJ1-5	CASSKSDSLANQPQHF	TGCGCCAGCAGCAAATCGGACAGCCTCGCCAATCAGCCCCAGCATTTT
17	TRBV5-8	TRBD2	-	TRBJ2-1	CASSDARAGVSYNEQFF	TGTGCCAGCAGCGATGCCAGGGCGGGGGTCTCCTACAATGAGCAGTTCTTC
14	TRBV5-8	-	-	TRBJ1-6	CASRLTGGVSPLHF	TGTGCCAGCAGGTTGACGGGGGGGGTTTCACCCCTCCACTTT
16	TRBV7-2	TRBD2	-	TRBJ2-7	CASTPYWTSGSNEQYF	TGTGCCAGCACCCCCTACTGGACTAGCGGGAGCAACGAGCAGTACTTC
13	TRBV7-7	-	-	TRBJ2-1	CASSSDSYNEQFF	TGTGCTAGCAGCTCGGACAGCTACAATGAGCAGTTCTTC
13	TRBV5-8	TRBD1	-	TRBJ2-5	CASPTGVRETQYF	TGTGCCAGCCCAACAGGGGTGCGGGAGACCCAGTACTTC
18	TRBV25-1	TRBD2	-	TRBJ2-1	CASSEGAKLAAPPGEQFF	TGTGCCAGCAGTGAAGGGGCAAAACTAGCGGCCCCCCCCGGTGAGCAGTTCTTC
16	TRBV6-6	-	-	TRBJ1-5	CASSLPHQGFGQPQHF	TGTGCCAGCAGCCTCCCCCACCAGGGCTTTGGGCAGCCCCAGCATTTT
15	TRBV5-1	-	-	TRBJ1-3	CASSLEAGPEYTIYF	TGCGCCAGCAGCTTGGAAGCAGGGCCGGAATACACCATATATTTT
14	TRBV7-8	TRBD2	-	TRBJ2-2	CASSFGLAAGELFF	TGTGCCAGCAGCTTCGGACTAGCGGCCGGGGAGCTGTTTTTT
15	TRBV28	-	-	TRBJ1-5	CASTVYRDSNQPQHF	TGTGCCAGCACAGTTTACAGGGATAGCAATCAGCCCCAGCATTTT
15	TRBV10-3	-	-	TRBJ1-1	CAISESGSMNTEAFF	TGTGCCATCAGTGAGTCGGGGAGTATGAACACTGAAGCTTTCTTT
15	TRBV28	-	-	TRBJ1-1	CASSSSPSQGTEAFF	TGTGCCAGCAGTTCGTCCCCAAGCCAGGGCACTGAAGCTTTCTTT
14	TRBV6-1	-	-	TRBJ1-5	CASSEAGRDQPQHF	TGTGCCAGCAGTGAAGCGGGCAGAGATCAGCCCCAGCATTTT
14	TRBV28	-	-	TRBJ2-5	CASSQGLDLATQYF	TGTGCCAGCAGTCAGGGACTCGATTTGGCGACCCAGTACTTC
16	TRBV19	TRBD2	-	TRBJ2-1	CASSRGPGLADNEQFF	TGTGCCAGTAGTAGGGGACCGGGACTAGCGGACAATGAGCAGTTCTTC
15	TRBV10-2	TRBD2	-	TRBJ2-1	CASSFAGGRLNEQFF	TGCGCCAGCAGTTTTGCGGGAGGGCGATTGAATGAGCAGTTCTTC
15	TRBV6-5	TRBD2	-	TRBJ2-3	CASRLGLAATDTQYF	TGTGCCAGTAGACTAGGACTAGCGGCCACAGATACGCAGTATTTT
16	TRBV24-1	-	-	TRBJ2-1	CATSDTLPSSYNEQFF	TGTGCCACCAGTGATACCCTTCCGAGCTCCTACAATGAGCAGTTCTTC
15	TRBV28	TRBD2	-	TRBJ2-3	CASSLPLAGTDTQYF	TGTGCCAGCAGTTTACCCCTAGCGGGCACAGATACGCAGTATTTT
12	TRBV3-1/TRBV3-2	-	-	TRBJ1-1	CASSQQYTEAFF	TGTGCCAGCAGCCAACAGTACACTGAAGCTTTCTTT
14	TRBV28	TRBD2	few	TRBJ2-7	CASRPGLESYEQYF	TGTGCCAGCAGGCCGGGACTAGAGTCCTACGAGCAGTACTTC
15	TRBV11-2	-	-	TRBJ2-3	CASSLRGTDTDTQYF	TGTGCCAGCAGCTTACGCGGGACAGACACAGATACGCAGTATTTT
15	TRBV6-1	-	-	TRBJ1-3	CASSELRLTGNTIYF	TGTGCCAGCAGTGAGCTCAGGCTGACGGGAAACACCATATATTTT
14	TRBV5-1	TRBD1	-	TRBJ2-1	CASSLAPGGDEQFF	TGCGCCAGCAGCTTGGCACCAGGGGGCGATGAGCAGTTCTTC
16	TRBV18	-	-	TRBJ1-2	CASSPRRTDGNYGYTF	TGTGCCAGCTCACCACGAAGAACAGATGGGAACTATGGCTACACCTTC
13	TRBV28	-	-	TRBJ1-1	CASSFLGGTEAFF	TGTGCCAGCAGTTTCTTGGGGGGCACTGAAGCTTTCTTT
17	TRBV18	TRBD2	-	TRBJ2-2	CASSLALAGDNTGELFF	TGTGCCAGCTCACTAGCCCTAGCGGGAGACAACACCGGGGAGCTGTTTTTT
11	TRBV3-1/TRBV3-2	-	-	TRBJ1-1	CASSRGQEAFF	TGTGCCAGCAGCCGGGGGCAGGAAGCTTTCTTT
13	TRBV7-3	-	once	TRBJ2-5	CASSLGERETQYF	TGTGCCAGCAGCTTGGGAGAGCGGGAGACCCAGTACTTC
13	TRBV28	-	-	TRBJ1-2	CASSLVAGYGYTF	TGTGCCAGCAGTTTGGTGGCGGGCTATGGCTACACCTTC
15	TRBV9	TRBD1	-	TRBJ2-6	CASTQGAGGANVLTF	TGTGCCAGCACCCAGGGGGCGGGTGGGGCCAACGTCCTGACTTTC
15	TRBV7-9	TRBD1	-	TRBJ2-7	CASSLAGTGAYEQYF	TGTGCCAGCAGCTTAGCCGGGACAGGGGCCTACGAGCAGTACTTC
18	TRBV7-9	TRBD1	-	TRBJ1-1	CASSLGGQTTGRSTEAFF	TGTGCCAGCAGCTTGGGGGGACAGACTACTGGCAGGAGCACTGAAGCTTTCTTT
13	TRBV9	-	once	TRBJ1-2	CASSVGIAHGYTF	TGTGCCAGCAGCGTCGGGATAGCTCATGGCTACACCTTC
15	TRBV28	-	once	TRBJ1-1	CAIAGRTDTNTEAFF	TGTGCCATCGCCGGAAGGACAGACACGAACACTGAAGCTTTCTTT
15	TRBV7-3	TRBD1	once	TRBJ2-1	CASSVGQGLLNEQFF	TGTGCCAGCAGCGTTGGACAGGGTCTGCTCAATGAGCAGTTCTTC
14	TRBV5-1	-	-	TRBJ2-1	CASSLELASNEQFF	TGCGCCAGCAGCTTGGAACTAGCAAGCAATGAGCAGTTCTTC
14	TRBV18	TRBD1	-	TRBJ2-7	CASSTGQGIYEQYF	TGTGCCAGCTCAACGGGACAGGGGATTTACGAGCAGTACTTC
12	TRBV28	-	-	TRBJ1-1	CASSLPQLEAFF	TGTGCCAGCAGTTTACCACAGCTCGAAGCTTTCTTT
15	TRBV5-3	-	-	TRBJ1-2	CARSPAGGSLRGYTF	TGTGCCAGAAGCCCCGCGGGTGGTTCGCTCAGGGGCTACACCTTC
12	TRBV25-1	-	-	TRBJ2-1	CASSEKANEQFF	TGTGCCAGCAGTGAAAAAGCGAATGAGCAGTTCTTC
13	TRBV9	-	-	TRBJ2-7	CASSSRPGYEQYF	TGTGCCAGCAGTTCACGTCCAGGGTACGAGCAGTACTTC
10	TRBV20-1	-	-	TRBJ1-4	CSARDEKLFF	TGCAGTGCCAGGGATGAAAAACTGTTTTTT